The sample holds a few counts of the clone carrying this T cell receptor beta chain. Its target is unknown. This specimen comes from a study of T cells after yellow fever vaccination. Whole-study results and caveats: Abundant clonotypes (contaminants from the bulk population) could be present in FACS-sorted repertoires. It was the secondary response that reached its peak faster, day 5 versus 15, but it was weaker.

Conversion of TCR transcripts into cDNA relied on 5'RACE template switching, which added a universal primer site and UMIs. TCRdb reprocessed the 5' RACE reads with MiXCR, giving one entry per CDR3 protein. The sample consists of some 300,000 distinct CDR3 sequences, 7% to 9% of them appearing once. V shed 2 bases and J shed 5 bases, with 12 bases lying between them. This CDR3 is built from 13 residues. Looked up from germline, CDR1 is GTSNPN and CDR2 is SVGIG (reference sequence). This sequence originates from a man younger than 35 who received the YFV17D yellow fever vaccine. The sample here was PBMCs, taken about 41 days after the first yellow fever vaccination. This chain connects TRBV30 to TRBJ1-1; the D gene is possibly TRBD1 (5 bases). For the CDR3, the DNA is TGTGCCTGGAGTCTCCAGGGACGGACTGAAGCTTTCTTT. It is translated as CAWSLQGRTEAFF.